This T cell receptor (beta chain) was sequenced for a study of T cell responses to AZD1222 COVID-19 vaccine. The study's findings and limits: Recipients of two AZD1222 doses showed rising Spike-specific TCR breadth and depth.

In this sample, this clone turned up a few times. Antigen: not known. Sequencing was performed with immunoSEQ multiplex PCR; in TCRdb, only in-frame clones are kept and a portion is missing. Found here are tens of thousands of clones, more than 75% of them singletons; the top ten hold about 12%. This CDR3 is 17 amino acids long. The V end was cut by 3 bases, the J end by 2 bases, with 14 bases between. In germline, CDR1 is MDHEN, CDR2 SYDVKM. V usage is TRBV28 and J usage is TRBJ1-6; possibly TRBD1 for D (5 bases). This specimen was peripheral blood, taken 28 days after the second AZD1222 dose. The TCR was taken from an adult who received the AZD1222 COVID-19 vaccine. DNA for the CDR3: TGTGCCAGCAGTTTCCGCCTCCGGGGCGCCTATAATTCACCCCTCCACTTT. Translation: CASSFRLRGAYNSPLHF.